This T cell receptor (beta chain) was documented in a study of OX40 agonist ivuxolimab in advanced cancers. The protocol was immunoSEQ multiplex PCR, while the TCRdb copy is restricted to in-frame clones and leaves out a portion. Among tens of thousands of clones, over 75% were seen once, and the ten largest hold 0.53%. With V trimmed by 3 bases and J by 8 bases, 9 bases remained unmatched. Germline V gives CDR1 GTSNPN, CDR2 SVGIG (reference sequence). The CDR3 consists of 13 residues. The chain carries TRBV30 and TRBJ1-2, with 7 nucleotides matching TRBD1. The source is an adult with an advanced solid tumor such as melanoma, head and neck, liver or kidney cancer. The starting material was CD4+ or CD8+ T cells sorted from blood, obtained in a trial of the OX40 agonist ivuxolimab. CDR3 amino acids: CAWSPKGGGGYTF. In DNA form, the CDR3 reads TGTGCCTGGAGCCCTAAAGGGGGCGGGGGCTACACCTTC.